This T cell receptor (beta chain) was documented in a study of cytomegalovirus exposure and HLA in healthy donors (dated by TCRdb to 2016 to 2017). Some background on the complete study: An earlier analysis of around 600 of the donors reported about 250 Gb of sequence data and some 120 million unique TCR beta sequences from about 179 million T cells. In addition to the first cohort of 650 to 800 subjects, a separate validation cohort of 120 different subjects was used. The study profiled the T cell repertoires of 666 subjects by immunosequencing and related them to cytomegalovirus serostatus. The study aimed to test whether signatures of past pathogen exposure could be identified by cataloging public T cell receptors. Across some 400 genotyped donors of the cohort, an average of approximately 240,000 unique TCR beta nucleotide sequences per donor were sequenced, and roughly 18% of those sequences were non-productive. Of the 350 to 450 genotyped donors, 75% to 85% were placed in the genetic ancestry cluster associated with self-reported Caucasian donors. Donor age, sex, ethnicity and CMV serostatus were compiled alongside the repertoire data. Rather than using new phenotypic data, the later analysis identified candidate immune exposures from TCR beta sequences and from how often those sequences occurred across donors. An early release that covered approximately 600 HLA-typed donors contained around 300 gigabases of sequencing data and 70 million to 100 million unique TCR sequences. Four or five DR-DQ haplotypes were handled as single units for association and clustering, since linkage in the cohort was strong. High-throughput TCR immunosequencing, statistical association of individual TCRs with disease status, and machine learning were combined to predict cytomegalovirus infection status. Every discovery cohort repertoire had been produced on one sequencing platform. An earlier analysis of several hundred of the donors applied high-throughput TCR beta sequencing to assess whether each TCR beta V gene segment acted as functional or pseudogenic. Genome-wide SNP genotypes for about 65% of the 666 donors were used in a later genetic analysis, which treated that subset as a discovery cohort. Class I and class II HLA loci were covered by the typing at four-digit resolution. A later analysis re-analyzed previously published TCR beta repertoires from about 730 donors and added high-resolution HLA genotyping to study TCR occurrence patterns. The number of typed donors differed by locus: 629-630 for A, B, C, DRB1 and DQB1; approximately 520 for DQA1; 606 for DPA1; and about 470 for DPB1.

Results the study describes overall, beyond this receptor: In a later analysis, HLA-associated TCR beta chains were found to be more clonally expanded and to have lower generation probabilities than equally common non-associated chains. A group of highly shared sequence variants was considered likely to be a technical artifact of the sequencing pipeline. HLA typing was unavailable for some donors at each locus, so association tests used only the typed subset. Because the 87-base-pair reads could not distinguish some IMGT-functional V segments, including TRBV6-2 and TRBV6-3, those segments were excluded. The authors suggested that the approach could potentially be extended to other disease states and immunological phenotypes. The only immune exposure information available for the cohort was CMV serostatus. Presence/absence analyses assumed roughly uniform sequencing depth across donors, an assumption that may not hold. Linkage disequilibrium might explain the correlated functional status among segregating V segments, but an unknown experimental factor could not be excluded. In a later analysis, several top co-occurrence clusters were reported to appear linked to parvovirus B19, influenza, CMV and Epstein-Barr virus. Because counts were too low, some 17 rarely observed V segments, including chromosome 9 orphons, were left out of the earlier analysis of several hundred of the donors. In a later genetic analysis, fewer N-insertions in productive TCRs were reported among donors in an Asian-associated ancestry cluster than the 666-donor mean. In a later genetic analysis, a missense DCLRE1C variant was associated with V-gene and J-gene trimming of TCR beta chains, and the association was replicated in an independent cohort. Assigning TCR associations to individual alleles was difficult when HLA alleles, especially DR and DQ, strongly co-occurred. An earlier analysis of approximately 600 of the donors showed that most TCR beta V segments appeared in productive rearrangements either about 90% or about 30% of the time, which broadly matched IMGT annotations. In this cohort, only TCR beta chains were sequenced, and detectable features were limited by the absence of alpha or paired-chain data. The classifier was reported to diagnose cytomegalovirus status with high specificity and sensitivity in both the original and validation cohorts. The study gave a list of 150 to 200 TCR beta chains associated with cytomegalovirus. In a later analysis, most CMV-associated TCR beta chains were found to appear HLA-restricted, with HLA associations seemingly driven largely by CMV exposure. In a later analysis, the rate of TCR association differed among HLA loci, with DRB1 alleles having the most associated TCRs and HLA-C alleles having the fewest. At a false discovery rate of 0.05, a later analysis linked under 20,000 TCR beta sequences to specific HLA alleles. Across donors, most TCR sequences were observed very rarely, whereas some public TCRs were present in many individuals. A further reported finding was that TCR beta sequences accurately predicted the HLA-A and HLA-B alleles for most subjects in the first cohort. In vitro tests confirmed that a few of the cytomegalovirus-associated TCR beta chains recognize cytomegalovirus antigens.

This clone was seen a few times. Its antigen is still unknown. Base qualities are not at hand, and no much larger clone is one base apart. Reading the germline V gene (reference sequence) gives CDR1 GTSNPN and CDR2 SVGIG. V is clipped by 0 bases and J by 1 base, and the sequence between their germline boundaries is 6 bases long. The CDR3 contains 13 residues, cysteine and phenylalanine counted. Only the CDR3 region is kept as DNA, spanning 39 bases read in frame from base 1. The cohort consisted of hundreds of healthy bone marrow donors. At the time of sampling, all cohort members were nominally healthy, though unrecorded immune exposures were likely present. The donor was CMV seronegative and belonged to the group of several hundred seronegative cohort members. Each donor provided a peripheral blood sample, and peripheral blood mononuclear cells were used for TCR beta sequencing. The Qiagen DNeasy Blood Extraction Kit was used to extract genomic DNA from the blood cell samples.

Library preparation was by the immunoSEQ multiplex PCR assay. For the multiplex PCR, a mixture combining 60 forward primers for TCR Vbeta segments and 13 reverse primers for TCR Jbeta segments was used. The CDR3 region of rearranged TCR beta genes was amplified from genomic DNA with a multiplex PCR assay. The Illumina HiSeq System was used to sequence the amplified TCR beta libraries as 87-base-pair reads. Per the source publication's procedure: Across the 666 repertoires, a later analysis counted approximately 75 million unique TCR beta chains, some 11 million of which were shared by at least two donors. Raw reads were error-corrected and collapsed into unique sequences by a nearest-neighbor algorithm in which closely related sequences were merged to remove PCR and sequencing errors. CDR3 sequences were aligned to IMGT reference sequences to assign V, D and J gene segments. For a sequence to be retained, at least a six-nucleotide match to both a V gene segment and a J gene segment was required. A rearrangement was called productive if the CDR3 had no stop codons and remained in frame with V and J, and every other rearrangement was called non-productive. Following IMGT convention, CDR3 was defined as the stretch from the second conserved V-encoded cysteine up to the conserved J-encoded phenylalanine. The earlier analysis of about 590 of the donors excluded sequences that lacked an unambiguous match to a single V gene segment. In an earlier analysis of 587 of the donors, a V segment was called functional when productive rearrangements were above 56.7%, and segregating when the standard deviation between donors exceeded 5%. A statistical classification framework was built for diagnosing cytomegalovirus status from the catalog of TCR beta chain sequences. V and J gene assignment, in a later analysis, came from comparing TCR nucleotide sequences with IMGT/GENE-DB human TR gene sequences. In a later analysis, CDR3 sequences and most-parsimonious VDJ recombination scenarios were assigned using the TCRdist pipeline. In a later analysis, each TCR beta chain was defined by its CDR3 amino acid sequence together with its V-gene family, and reads lacking a unique V-gene family were excluded. A later analysis removed several hundred highly shared, low-generation-probability nucleotide sequences to deal with suspected cross-contamination and a sequencing artifact. A later analysis calculated a clonal expansion index for each public chain from normalized within-repertoire ranks of inferred template counts. Generation probabilities in a later analysis came from a VDJ recombination model fitted to out-of-frame rearrangements, and those results were checked against IGoR. In a later analysis, TCR-TCR, TCR-HLA and TCR-CMV co-occurrence was scored with hypergeometric tests, and a repertoire-size bias correction was applied to TCR pairs. In a later analysis, false discovery rates were estimated by permuting HLA or CMV assignments 20 times. A later analysis grouped co-occurring TCRs with DBSCAN, adding TCRdist sequence similarity when clustering within HLA-allele-positive subsets. Co-occurrence clustering excluded repertoires with fewer than 30,000 or more than 120,000 public chains, plus five with anomalous nucleotide sharing. What TCRdb holds here is the immuneACCESS table cut down to in-frame rearrangements. Part of the clones is not present; checked against another copy, under half of the missing clones reflect an unresolved V gene, and the others are unexplained. D and trimming come from the DNA, and the V and J calls and clone size come from that table. The sample table lists under 130,000 clones, 15% of them with a count of one. More than 0.65% of the sample belongs to the ten largest clones.

Sequencing was performed on PBMCs. The chain joins TRBV30 to TRBJ1-1, with the D segment identity uncertain. This sequence originates from a female donor in good health and CMV-seronegative. The CDR3 loop reads CAWSVAGNTEAFF. The bases are TGTGCCTGGAGTGTGGCAGGGAACACTGAAGCTTTCTTT.